This passage covers 8 T cell receptor beta chains from one sample sequenced in a study of T cells in Graves' hyperthyroidism and ophthalmopathy. There were TCR beta CDR3 regions amplified from RNA transcripts. HTBI primers were employed in a first-round RT-PCR of the TCR CDR3. TCRdb reprocessed the multiplex PCR reads with MiXCR, giving one entry per CDR3 protein. The sample has around 270,000 distinct CDR3 sequences; approximately 18% are singletons. The sequencing input was blood. The receptors were sampled from a man aged 50 to 59 with Graves' ophthalmopathy.

The rearrangement joins TRBV6-1 to TRBJ2-4; D not resolved. The CDR3 is 15 amino acids. Deletions cut 2 bases from V and 4 bases from J, with 12 bases between. The V gene's germline CDR1 is MNHNS and CDR2 SASEGT. DNA for the CDR3: TGTGCCAGCAGTGAATCCACGACCCAGAAAAACATTCAGTACTTC. It codes for CASSESTTQKNIQYF.

The table lists this clonotype with many counts. This sequence joins TRBV30 and TRBJ1-1, with D possibly matching TRBD1 (6 bases). Trimming stripped 8 bases from V and 4 bases from J, with 14 bases between. CDR3 length: 12 amino acids. Germline values: CDR1 GTSNPN, CDR2 SVGIG (reference sequence). The CDR3 DNA reads as TGTGCCCGCACCCAGGGGACCACTGAAGCTTTCTTT. This translates into CARTQGTTEAFF.

Ten or more counts support this clonotype. The rearrangement links TRBV19 to TRBJ2-1; 14 bases map to TRBD2. The CDR3 has 16 residues. Germline V CDR1 and CDR2: LNHDA, SQIVND (reference sequence). Trimming took 5 bases from V and 7 from J; bases not matched to a gene: 7. The CDR3 sequence: CASSPTGTSGRNEQFF. CDR3 sequence (DNA): TGTGCCAGTAGTCCAACCGGGACTAGCGGGAGAAATGAGCAGTTCTTC.

This clonotype occurred a few times. The genes are TRBV20-1 and TRBJ2-7; the D is unclear. This CDR3 spans 15 amino acids. V lost 2 bases, J lost 3 bases, and 17 bases lay in between. Germline assignment: CDR1 DFQATT and CDR2 SNEGSKA (reference sequence). The CDR3 protein is CSARRTLQEYYEQYF. CDR3 nucleotide sequence: TGCAGTGCTAGACGCACATTGCAGGAGTACTACGAGCAGTACTTC.

This clonotype was picked up many times. The V and J genes are TRBV28 and TRBJ2-4; 9 nucleotides agree with TRBD1. Per germline, CDR1 MDHEN and CDR2 SYDVKM. CDR3 length equals 17 residues. V trimming: 8 bases; J trimming: 7 bases; junction bases outside the gene matches: 18. CDR3 nucleotides: TGTGCCAGCGAGTTGTCAGGACAGGGGAGTGGGAACAACATTCAGTACTTC. Amino acid sequence: CASELSGQGSGNNIQYF.

This clonotype appeared many times. The rearrangement links TRBV20-1 to TRBJ2-5; 12 nucleotides line up with TRBD2. Losses at the gene ends were 6 bases for V and 11 bases for J; bases not matched to a gene: 13. The CDR3 spans 14 residues. Germline V lookup: CDR1 DFQATT, CDR2 SNEGSKA (reference sequence). The CDR3 is CSAGTSGYPRAQYF. The DNA for the CDR3 is TGCAGTGCCGGGACTAGCGGGTACCCCCGTGCGCAGTACTTC.

This clonotype has a count of ten or more. V is TRBV11-2 and J is TRBJ2-5; 7 nucleotides match TRBD2. V lost 3 bases and J lost 3; bases outside the gene matches: 13. The CDR3 is made up of 17 amino acids. Germline V gene sequence: CDR1 SGHAT, CDR2 FQNNGV. The CDR3 region is CASSFALAVMPKETQYF. CDR3 in DNA: TGTGCCAGCAGCTTCGCTCTAGCGGTCATGCCCAAAGAGACCCAGTACTTC.

Comments on this clonotype: It may be a read error: a sequence one base away is much more abundant. The chain joins TRBV28 to TRBJ2-3; a weak D match, TRBD1 (5 bases). The CDR3 sequence is 15 residues long. The germline V gene has CDR1 MDHEN and CDR2 SYDVKM. V was clipped by 5 bases and J by 0 bases, with 12 bases between them. CDR3 in DNA: TGTGCCAGCAGTCCGGACACCCCTAGCACAGATACGCAGTATTTT. It yields the protein CASSPDTPSTDTQYF.